One and the same sample provided the 27 T cell receptor beta chains below, sequenced in a study of siplizumab effects on memory and regulatory T cells. Profiling relied on immunoSEQ multiplex PCR, and the TCRdb table lists in-frame clones only, not all of them. The table records roughly 100,000 clones, roughly 91% of them present only once. The sequenced sample consisted of CD4+ T cells sorted from blood. The receptor set was obtained from a human donor in good health.

This chain uses TRBV11-3 with TRBJ1-2, with 8 bases matching TRBD1. CDR3 length: 15 amino acids. CDR1 is SGHNT and CDR2 is YENEEA in the germline V gene. V dropped 0 bases and J dropped 4; count of bases not matched to a gene: 4. CDR3 amino acids: CASSLETGTGYGYTF. The CDR3 nucleotides read TGTGCCAGCAGCTTAGAGACCGGGACAGGCTATGGCTACACCTTC. The full variable domain, rest sourced from reference TRBV11-3 and TRBJ1-2, is EAGVVQSPRYKIIEKKQPVAFWCNPISGHNTLYWYLQNLGQGPELLIRYENEEAVDDSQLPKDRFSAERLKGVDSTLKIQPAELGDSAVYLCASSLETGTGYGYTFGSGTRLTVV.

The chain has TRBV2 and TRBJ2-1; 14 nucleotides agree with TRBD2. V lost 3 bases to trimming and J lost 10 bases; unmatched junction nucleotides: 5. CDR1 and CDR2 (germline): SNHLY, FYNNEI. There are 15 residues in the CDR3. CDR3 nucleotides: TGTGCCAGCAGTGATGCCCGGACTAGCGGGAGGGAGCAGTTCTTC. Protein: CASSDARTSGREQFF. The full variable domain, with the rest looked up from reference TRBV2 and TRBJ2-1, is EPEVTQTPSHQVTQMGQEVILRCVPISNHLYFYWYRQILGQKVEFLVSFYNNEISEKSEIFDDQFSVERPDGSNFTLKIRSTKLEDSAMYFCASSDARTSGREQFFGPGTRLTVL.

This clone appeared once. The V call is TRBV2, the J call TRBJ1-4; D unclear. Trimming took 8 bases from V and 7 from J, leaving 14 bases between them. CDR1 and CDR2 from the germline V gene are SNHLY and FYNNEI. The CDR3 is 13 amino acids. The DNA for the CDR3 is TGTGCCAGCGCTGTACTCGAGGGTGAAAAACTGTTTTTT. It codes for CASAVLEGEKLFF.

The chain employs TRBV2 and TRBJ2-1; a possible D gene is TRBD1 (6 bases). CDR1 and CDR2 (germline): SNHLY, FYNNEI. Trimming cost V 8 bases and J 15 bases, with 20 bases left between them. The CDR3 has 12 residues. In DNA form, the CDR3 reads TGTGCCAGCTACTCAGACAGGACCCTAGGGTTCTTC. Its translation is CASYSDRTLGFF.

This clone has just one count. The CDR3 nucleotides read TGTGCCAGCAGACCTCCGGGGGGGGTGACTGAAGCTTTCTTT. It yields the protein CASRPPGGVTEAFF. V is TRBV6-6 and J is TRBJ1-1, with D possibly TRBD1 on 5 matching bases. V was pared by 6 bases and J by 5 bases, with 16 bases between. The CDR3 spans 14 residues. The germline V gene has CDR1 MNHNY and CDR2 SVGAGI (reference sequence).

This clone is a singleton in its sample. The chain couples TRBV9 to TRBJ2-5; D might be TRBD2 (5 bases). V lost 5 bases and J lost 5, with 10 bases in between. Germline loops: CDR1 SGDLS, CDR2 YYNGEE. CDR3 size: 12 residues. CDR3 loop: CASSGELETQYF. CDR3 nucleotide sequence: TGTGCCAGCAGTGGGGAGTTGGAGACCCAGTACTTC.

V is TRBV7-9 and J is TRBJ1-4; D is undetermined. Germline CDR1 and CDR2: SEHNR and FQNEAQ (reference sequence). This CDR3 is 15 amino acids long. Trimming took off 5 bases at V and 4 bases at J, with 14 bases between the two ends. CDR3 sequence reads: CASSPNGRYNEKLFF. The CDR3 region has the DNA TGTGCCAGCAGCCCCAACGGGCGGTATAATGAAAAACTGTTTTTT.

CDR3 sequence (DNA): TGTGCCAGCAGCTTAAAGGTTAATCAGCCCCAGCATTTT. It specifies CASSLKVNQPQHF. The chain employs TRBV7-2 and TRBJ1-5; no clear D. V was cut by 2 bases and J by 4 bases, with 6 bases left in between. CDR3 size: 13 residues. CDR1 and CDR2 (germline): SGHTA, FQGNSA.

The gene calls are TRBV5-1 and TRBJ2-5, with D tentatively TRBD1 (5 bases). The V gene's germline CDR1 is SGHRS and CDR2 YFSETQ. The V and J ends lost 5 bases and 2 bases respectively, with 10 bases between them. This CDR3 has 13 amino acids. The CDR3 is CASRVGVQETQYF. The CDR3 DNA follows: TGCGCCAGCAGGGTAGGGGTGCAAGAGACCCAGTACTTC.

This chain connects TRBV4-1 to TRBJ1-2, with D uncertain. The germline V gene has CDR1 MGHRA and CDR2 YSYEKL. V shed 3 bases and J shed 5 bases, with 13 bases lying between them. The CDR3 spans 14 residues. The CDR3 region is CASSQVVTVYGYTF. The CDR3 nucleotides are TGCGCCAGCAGCCAGGTGGTGACGGTATATGGCTACACCTTC.

The chain is built from TRBV5-3 and TRBJ1-5; tentatively, D is TRBD1 (5 bases). TRBV5-3 is an ORF, and what it does is uncertain. The V end was cut by 5 bases, the J end by 9 bases, with 18 bases between. The CDR3 extends over 14 amino acids. CDR3 loop: CARRNQEWGRPQHF. The CDR3, as DNA: TGTGCCAGAAGAAACCAGGAATGGGGCCGGCCCCAGCATTTT.

V and J are TRBV6-1 and TRBJ1-5; D is perhaps TRBD1 (5 bases). This CDR3 contains 14 residues. V was pared by 6 bases and J by 3 bases, with 12 bases between. Germline V gives CDR1 MNHNS, CDR2 SASEGT. Written as DNA, the CDR3 is TGTGCCAGCAGCCCCGCCAGGGTCAATCAGCCCCAGCATTTT. Translating gives CASSPARVNQPQHF.

This chain links TRBV11-2 with TRBJ2-2; perhaps TRBD1 as D (6 bases). V lost 3 bases and J 0 bases, leaving 11 bases between the germline ends. Germline V gene lookup returns CDR1 SGHAT and CDR2 FQNNGV. The CDR3 contains 16 residues. CDR3 sequence: CASSFEKGANTGELFF. The CDR3 DNA reads TGTGCCAGCAGCTTTGAAAAGGGGGCGAACACCGGGGAGCTGTTTTTT.

CDR3 in amino acids: CASGGTEAFF. The CDR3 DNA follows: TGTGCCTCTGGGGGCACTGAAGCTTTCTTT. The V and J genes are TRBV6-1 and TRBJ1-1; D may be TRBD1 (5 bases). Germline loops: CDR1 MNHNS, CDR2 SASEGT. There are 10 residues in the CDR3. Between the trimmed V and J ends, which lost 11 bases and 4 bases, there was a span of 8 bases.

This clone is a singleton in its sample. The rearrangement joins TRBV7-9 to TRBJ2-7; 10 bases align to TRBD2. The CDR3 is 14 amino acids. Per the germline V gene, CDR1 is SEHNR and CDR2 is FQNEAQ (reference sequence). V shed 6 bases, J shed 6 bases, and the junction held 8 bases outside the gene matches. The CDR3 region has the DNA TGTGCCAGCAGACCCGGGACTAGCGCCTCCGAGCAGTACTTC. It is translated as CASRPGTSASEQYF.

This chain joins TRBV30 and TRBJ1-2; tentatively, D is TRBD1 (6 bases). CDR1 is GTSNPN and CDR2 is SVGIG in the germline V gene (reference sequence). The CDR3 runs 14 residues. V lost 3 bases and J 3 bases, leaving 14 bases between the germline ends. Written as DNA, the CDR3 is TGTGCCTGGAGGGGCGGGGGCTCGGACTATGGCTACACCTTC. This sequence encodes CAWRGGGSDYGYTF.

This chain joins TRBV5-1 and TRBJ1-1; 7 bases align to TRBD1. V lost 4 bases and J lost 1; bases outside the gene matches: 4. Germline V gene data show CDR1 as SGHRS and CDR2 as YFSETQ. The CDR3 has 14 amino acids. The CDR3 sequence: CASSEQGPNTEAFF. The CDR3 nucleotides read TGCGCCAGCAGCGAACAGGGGCCGAACACTGAAGCTTTCTTT. The variable domain in full, with the rest retrieved from reference TRBV5-1 and TRBJ1-1, is KAGVTQTPRYLIKTRGQQVTLSCSPISGHRSVSWYQQTPGQGLQFLFEYFSETQRNKGNFPGRFSGRQFSNSRSEMNVSTLELGDSALYLCASSEQGPNTEAFFGQGTRLTVV.

The chain joins TRBV13 to TRBJ1-2, with D perhaps TRBD1 (6 bases). The CDR3 contains 18 residues. V was trimmed by 5 bases and J by 4 bases, leaving 26 bases between them. CDR1 and CDR2 (germline): PRHDT, FYEKMQ (reference sequence). The CDR3, as DNA: TGTGCCAGCAGCGCGCCAGAGGGGGGGGAAAGGACGAGCTATGGCTACACCTTC. It encodes CASSAPEGGERTSYGYTF.

V usage is TRBV6-4 and J usage is TRBJ2-3; no clear D gene. CDR1 MRHNA and CDR2 SNTAGT come from the germline V gene. The CDR3 has 16 amino acids. The V gene lost 2 bases and the J gene lost 0 bases, with 12 bases spanning the gap. This CDR3 reads CASSDVGPTSTDTQYF. The CDR3 nucleotides are TGTGCCAGCAGTGACGTAGGACCAACCAGCACAGATACGCAGTATTTT.

The rearrangement links TRBV5-1 to TRBJ2-5, with a tentative D call TRBD1 (5 bases). V lost 4 bases, J lost 2 bases, and 12 bases lay in between. The CDR3 runs to 14 residues. CDR1 is SGHRS, CDR2 YFSETQ, per germline. CDR3 nucleotides: TGCGCCAGCAGCCGCGGAACAGGACAAGAGACCCAGTACTTC. Translating it yields CASSRGTGQETQYF.

The chain employs TRBV5-4 and TRBJ2-5; TRBD2 agrees at 15 bases. This CDR3 is built from 13 residues. CDR1 is SGHNT and CDR2 is YYREEE in the germline V gene (reference sequence). Trimming removed 4 bases from V and 13 bases from J; junction bases left unmatched: 5. The CDR3 reads CASSNGTSGRLYF. CDR3 coding DNA: TGTGCCAGCAGCAACGGGACTAGCGGGAGGCTGTACTTC.

The chain uses TRBV6-6 and TRBJ1-2; tentatively, D is TRBD1 (6 bases). This CDR3 spans 15 amino acids. Trimming shortened V by 5 bases and J by 6 bases, and 19 bases separated the two germline ends. Germline V gene sequence: CDR1 MNHNY, CDR2 SVGAGI (reference sequence). As DNA, the CDR3 is TGTGCCAGCAGTACGCGGGGGCGCTTATTTAATGGCTACACCTTC. Its protein is CASSTRGRLFNGYTF.

This clone appeared a few times. V and J are TRBV19 and TRBJ1-2; weak D call: TRBD1 (5 bases). Trimming left V 4 bases short and J 8 bases short, with 20 bases between. The CDR3 runs to 15 residues. Germline V gene sequence: CDR1 LNHDA, CDR2 SQIVND (reference sequence). The CDR3, as DNA: TGTGCCAGTAGTACCCAAATCCGGGGGGTCGGAGGCTACACCTTC. Its protein product is CASSTQIRGVGGYTF.

V and J are TRBV9 and TRBJ1-1; D is unresolved. The CDR3 spans 14 residues. Trimming took off 0 bases at V and 0 bases at J, with 6 bases between the two ends. The germline V gene encodes CDR1 SGDLS and CDR2 YYNGEE. CDR3 in DNA: TGTGCCAGCAGCGTAGGGACTTTGAACACTGAAGCTTTCTTT. The encoded protein is CASSVGTLNTEAFF.

The V gene is TRBV5-1, the J gene TRBJ2-7; the match to TRBD2 covers 9 bases. The CDR3 covers 14 residues. Per germline, CDR1 SGHRS and CDR2 YFSETQ. V shed 4 bases, J shed 3 bases, and the junction held 5 bases outside the gene matches. CDR3 in amino acids: CASSPGLASYEQYF. The CDR3 DNA reads TGCGCCAGCAGCCCCGGACTAGCGAGCTACGAGCAGTACTTC. The entire variable domain, with the rest obtained from reference TRBV5-1 and TRBJ2-7, is as follows: KAGVTQTPRYLIKTRGQQVTLSCSPISGHRSVSWYQQTPGQGLQFLFEYFSETQRNKGNFPGRFSGRQFSNSRSEMNVSTLELGDSALYLCASSPGLASYEQYFGPGTRLTVT.

The chain recombines TRBV7-9 with TRBJ1-1; 10 bases map to TRBD1. Germline V CDR1 and CDR2: SEHNR, FQNEAQ (reference sequence). This CDR3 region has 14 residues. The junction had 4 bases not matched to a gene; V was cut back by 3 bases and J by 6 bases. The chain's CDR3 is CASSFGQGVSEAFF. The CDR3 bases are TGTGCCAGCAGCTTCGGACAGGGGGTCTCTGAAGCTTTCTTT.

The CDR3 nucleotides are TGTGCCAGCTGGAGTAGGAGTTACGAGCAGTACTTC. Protein sequence: CASWSRSYEQYF. This chain uses TRBV28 with TRBJ2-7, with D unclear. Between the trimmed V and J ends, which lost 8 bases and 4 bases, there was a span of 12 bases. The CDR3 is 12 amino acids. CDR1 is MDHEN and CDR2 is SYDVKM in the germline V gene.